Listed below are T cell receptor beta chains from one sample, sequenced in a study of T cell responses to AZD1222 COVID-19 vaccine. Method: immunoSEQ multiplex PCR; TCRdb's copy keeps in-frame clones and lacks some. This sample has some 200,000 clones, with approximately 93% found just once. The sequences come from peripheral blood, collected 28 days after the second AZD1222 dose. The receptors here all came from an adult who received the AZD1222 COVID-19 vaccine. Each CDR3 is given with its conserved first and last residue. The order of the fields is J gene, clone size, D gene, V gene, CDR3 DNA, CDR3 protein. The D gene is left open where the match is weak. Rows may omit the clone size; those that give it use once, few, many or a size class.

>TRBJ1-1|.|.|TRBV18
TGTGCCAGCTCACCACATGAGGGGATGGCGACTGAAGCTTTCTTT
CASSPHEGMATEAFF
>TRBJ1-2|.|TRBD1|TRBV4-1
TGCGCCAGCAGCCAAGGGGGACAGAGCTATGGCTACACCTTC
CASSQGGQSYGYTF
>TRBJ1-2|.|TRBD1|TRBV7-3
TGTGCCAGCAGCTTAATACCTGGACAGGGGTCGGGCTACACCTTC
CASSLIPGQGSGYTF
>TRBJ1-3|.|.|TRBV18
TGTGCCAGCTCACCAAGGCTCGGAGGAAACACCATATATTTT
CASSPRLGGNTIYF
>TRBJ2-2|.|TRBD2|TRBV11-2
TGTGCCAGCAGCTTAGTGTTACTAGCGGGGGCCGGGGAGACCGGGGAGCTGTTTTTT
CASSLVLLAGAGETGELFF
>TRBJ2-1|once|.|TRBV7-3
TGTGCCAGCAGCTTAACTGCGGGGCCGTTCTACAATGAGCAGTTCTTC
CASSLTAGPFYNEQFF
>TRBJ2-1|.|TRBD1|TRBV6-5
TGTGCCAGCCCGCACCCAGGGGGCTCCTACAATGAGCAGTTCTTC
CASPHPGGSYNEQFF
>TRBJ1-1|.|.|TRBV6-5
TGTGCCAGCACCAAGGGACATATGAACACTGAAGCTTTCTTT
CASTKGHMNTEAFF
>TRBJ1-2|.|.|TRBV7-8
TGTGCCAGCAGCCCCAAGATGCGAGGGGAATATGGCTACACCTTC
CASSPKMRGEYGYTF
>TRBJ2-3|.|.|TRBV5-8
TGTGCCAGCAGCTTCCTGTCCGGGGGCGGGGAGAAAGATACGCAGTATTTT
CASSFLSGGGEKDTQYF
>TRBJ2-5|.|TRBD1|TRBV11-2
TGTGCCAGCAGCTTACAGGACAGGGCGAGGGAGACCCAGTACTTC
CASSLQDRARETQYF
>TRBJ1-2|.|.|TRBV5-1
TGCGCCAGCAGCTTCGGGGAGGGTCTCGGTAGCTACACCTTC
CASSFGEGLGSYTF
>TRBJ1-6|once|.|TRBV18
TGTGCCAGCTCACCGAGCTCGGAGGGAGGAGGTTCACCCCTCCACTTT
CASSPSSEGGGSPLHF
>TRBJ2-7|.|TRBD1|TRBV19
TGTGCCAGTAGTATCCTCTGGGACAGCAAAAAATACGAGCAGTACTTC
CASSILWDSKKYEQYF
>TRBJ2-3|.|TRBD2|TRBV13
TGTGCCAGCAGCCCAAGTGGGGGAGGGGAGGGCACAGATACGCAGTATTTT
CASSPSGGGEGTDTQYF
>TRBJ1-4|.|.|TRBV27
TGTGCCAGCAGTTCCCTGGCAACTAATGAAAAACTGTTTTTT
CASSSLATNEKLFF
>TRBJ2-3|.|.|TRBV6-1
TGTGCCAGCAGTGATTTCCTCACAGATACGCAGTATTTT
CASSDFLTDTQYF
>TRBJ2-7|.|TRBD1|TRBV29-1
TGCAGCGTGGAGACACGGGACAGTCAGTCCTACGAGCAGTACTTC
CSVETRDSQSYEQYF
>TRBJ2-7|once|.|TRBV5-8
TGTGCCAGCAGCTTGGTGATAGGGCAGGGGACCTACGAGCAGTACTTC
CASSLVIGQGTYEQYF
>TRBJ1-1|.|.|TRBV5-5
TGTGCCAGCAGCTTAAGCGACACTGAAGCTTTCTTT
CASSLSDTEAFF
>TRBJ2-1|.|.|TRBV10-2
TGCGCCAGCAGCGACCCCTGGGGTGAGCAGTTCTTC
CASSDPWGEQFF
>TRBJ1-4|.|.|TRBV10-2
TGCGCCAGCAGTGGATTCTCAGGGGATGAAAAACTGTTTTTT
CASSGFSGDEKLFF
>TRBJ2-2|few|.|TRBV5-4
TGTGCCAGCAGTCCGGGAAGTGGGAACACCGGGGAGCTGTTTTTT
CASSPGSGNTGELFF
>TRBJ2-3|.|.|TRBV11-3
TGTGCCAGCAGCTTAGCAGGGTCTTCCACAGATACGCAGTATTTT
CASSLAGSSTDTQYF
>TRBJ2-5|once|.|TRBV6-6
TGTGCCAGCAGTTACTCTCAGGCCTCCCAAGAGACCCAGTACTTC
CASSYSQASQETQYF
>TRBJ2-7|.|.|TRBV11-3
TGTGCCAGCAGCCTAAGGGTTGGTTACGAGCAGTACTTC
CASSLRVGYEQYF
>TRBJ1-1|.|.|TRBV30
TGTGCCTGGAGTGCGGGACTCACGAACACTGAAGCTTTCTTT
CAWSAGLTNTEAFF
>TRBJ1-1|.|TRBD1|TRBV9
TGTGCCAGCAGCGCCGACAGGGGGCAGTGGACTGAAGCTTTCTTT
CASSADRGQWTEAFF
>TRBJ1-1|.|.|TRBV6-5
TGTGCCAGCAGACCTGTCGTGAACACTGAAGCTTTCTTT
CASRPVVNTEAFF
>TRBJ2-6|.|.|TRBV6-5
TGTGCCAGCAGGGCTAAGAGCTCTGGGGCCAACGTCCTGACTTTC
CASRAKSSGANVLTF
>TRBJ1-4|.|.|TRBV7-5
TGTGCCAGAAGCGGCCGGGACACGGCCTATGCAACTAATGAAAAACTGTTTTTT
CARSGRDTAYATNEKLFF
>TRBJ1-2|.|TRBD1|TRBV3-1/TRBV3-2
TGTGCCAGCGGGGATAGAGGGTGGGGGACAGCCGACAAATTTCTCTATGGCTACACCTTC
CASGDRGWGTADKFLYGYTF
>TRBJ1-5|.|.|TRBV7-9
TGTGCCAGCAGCTTAGTTCAGGGACATAGCAATCAGCCCCAGCATTTT
CASSLVQGHSNQPQHF
>TRBJ1-2|.|.|TRBV4-1
TGCGCCAGCAGCCAAGTGGCGGTTTATGGCTACACCTTC
CASSQVAVYGYTF
>TRBJ2-1|.|.|TRBV30
TGTGCCTGGGTCCCATACAGTCTGGGTAATGAGCAGTTCTTC
CAWVPYSLGNEQFF
>TRBJ2-7|.|.|TRBV4-1
TGCGCCAGCAGCCAAGCGGTGGCCTACGAGCAGTACTTC
CASSQAVAYEQYF
>TRBJ2-5|.|TRBD2|TRBV15
TGTGCCACCAGCAATAGCGGGAGGGCGGAGACCCAGTACTTC
CATSNSGRAETQYF
>TRBJ2-5|.|.|TRBV9
TGTGCCAGCAGCCCTAAGGGGGGAGCGGTCCGAGAGACCCAGTACTTC
CASSPKGGAVRETQYF
>TRBJ2-1|.|.|TRBV6-5
TGTGCCAGCCCACGTTTTCTTATGAGTAAGCAGTTCTTC
CASPRFLMSKQFF
>TRBJ1-6|.|TRBD1|TRBV5-4
TGTGCCAGCAGCTCGACAGGGGTAGGTTCACCCCTCCACTTT
CASSSTGVGSPLHF
>TRBJ2-2|.|.|TRBV6-6
TGTGCCAGCAGTTTCCAGTACGACACCGGGGAGCTGTTTTTT
CASSFQYDTGELFF
>TRBJ2-7|.|.|TRBV11-1
TGTGCCAGCAGCTTAGGAGTGAGGTACGAGCAGTACTTC
CASSLGVRYEQYF
>TRBJ2-2|.|.|TRBV2
TGTGCCAGCAGTGTAGGGCAGCCCAGGGGCGAAGGGACCGGGGAGCTGTTTTTT
CASSVGQPRGEGTGELFF
>TRBJ1-1|.|TRBD1|TRBV5-8
TGTGCCAGCAGCTTGGGGACAGGGTCGGACACTGAAGCTTTCTTT
CASSLGTGSDTEAFF
>TRBJ2-1|.|.|TRBV29-1
TGCAGCGTTGACCTAGCCCAGAGCTCCTACAATGAGCAGTTCTTC
CSVDLAQSSYNEQFF